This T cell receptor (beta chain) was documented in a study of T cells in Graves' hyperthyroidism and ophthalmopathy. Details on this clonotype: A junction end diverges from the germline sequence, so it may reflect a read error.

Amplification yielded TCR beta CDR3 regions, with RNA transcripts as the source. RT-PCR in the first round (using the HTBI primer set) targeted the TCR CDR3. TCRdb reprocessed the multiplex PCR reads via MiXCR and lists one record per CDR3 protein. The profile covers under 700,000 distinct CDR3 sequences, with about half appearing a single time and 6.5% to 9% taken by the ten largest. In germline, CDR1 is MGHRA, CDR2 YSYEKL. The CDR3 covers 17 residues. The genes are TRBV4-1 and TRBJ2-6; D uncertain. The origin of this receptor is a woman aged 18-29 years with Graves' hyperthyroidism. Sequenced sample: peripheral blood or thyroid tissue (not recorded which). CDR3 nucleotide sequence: TGTGCCAGCAGGCATACGCCCACGACAACCGGGGCCAACGTCCTGACTTTC. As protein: CASRHTPTTTGANVLTF.